This TCR beta chain was obtained from a study of shared clonotypes between healthy human individuals. The CDR3 extends over 15 amino acids. Looked up from germline, CDR1 is SGHAT and CDR2 is FQDESV (reference sequence). V lost 3 bases and J 0 bases, leaving 9 bases between the germline ends. Measured with immunoSEQ multiplex PCR; TCRdb has only the in-frame clones, and not every one. The sample records 2 million to 2.5 million clones, roughly 90% being singletons. The TCR originated in a man aged 18-30 years in good health. Some clones in this sample may be carry-over from other donors' samples. Material: naive CD4+ T cells from PBMCs. Subset in this sample: CD45RA+ positively selected. The chain is built from TRBV11-1 and TRBJ1-3; D is unclear. In nucleotides, the CDR3 is TGTGCCAGCAGCTTGGACCCGAGCTCTGGAAACACCATATATTTT. Translation: CASSLDPSSGNTIYF.